This TCR beta chain was retrieved from a study of cytomegalovirus exposure and HLA in healthy donors. Study-wide points: A later analysis revealed that TCR association rates differed between HLA loci, peaking at DRB1 and bottoming out at HLA-C. From TCR beta sequences, most subjects' HLA-A and HLA-B alleles were reportedly predicted accurately. Data from an earlier analysis indicated that most TCR beta V segments were productive either about 90% or about 30% of the time.

In regard to this clone: What it binds is not known.

PCR primers comprised 60 Vbeta and 13 Jbeta primers. The assay was immunoSEQ multiplex PCR, and TCRdb's table has in-frame clones only and misses some. The repertoire holds about 90,000 clones, 62% seen once, with 4.5% to 7% in the top ten. The CDR3 runs to 12 residues. CDR1 and CDR2 (germline): MNHEY, SVGAGI. Trimming shortened V by 5 bases and J by 8 bases, and 12 bases separated the two germline ends. This sequence was found in a woman in her 30s in good health and CMV-seropositive. The genes are TRBV6-5 and TRBJ1-2; D call uncertain. Material: PBMCs. The CDR3 loop reads CASSQFGEGYTF. CDR3 DNA sequence: TGTGCCAGCAGTCAATTCGGGGAGGGCTACACCTTC.